This T cell receptor (beta chain) is from a study of identical twins. V lost 5 bases, J lost 5 bases, and 9 bases lay in between. Germline V CDR1 and CDR2: SGHVS, FQNEAQ. The CDR3 totals 12 residues. Every one of the donors was a healthy Caucasian. Template switching introduced a universal primer site, and the cDNA bore unique molecular identifiers. MiXCR was run by TCRdb on the 5' RACE reads, yielding one entry per CDR3 protein. The table records 600,000 to 850,000 distinct CDR3 sequences, 18% of them present only once. The study, taken as a whole, reports: The study found weaker excess twin sharing in beta out-of-frame sequences.

Remarks on this clonotype: The antigen is undetermined.

This same sample was also part of a study on T cells expressing NK-cell markers. That report adds: The study left the HCMV specificity of expanded NKG2C+ T cell clones unresolved.

This clonotype was obtained from a woman under 30 in good health. Source material: PBMCs. V and J are TRBV7-8 and TRBJ1-1; no definite D call. The CDR3 DNA reads TGTGCCAGCAGCCCTAGTTGGACTGAAGCTTTCTTT. Translated, it gives CASSPSWTEAFF. The entire variable domain, with the rest obtained from reference TRBV7-8 and TRBJ1-1, is as follows: GAGVSQSPRYKVAKRGQDVALRCDPISGHVSLFWYQQALGQGPEFLTYFQNEAQLDKSGLPSDRFFAERPEGSVSTLKIQRTQQEDSAVYLCASSPSWTEAFFGQGTRLTVV.